The TCR beta chain described here comes from a study of OX40 agonist ivuxolimab in advanced cancers. Study-level background: Ivuxolimab, which patients received intravenously every 2 weeks, was dosed at 0.01 to 10 mg/kg. The diagnoses of dose-escalation patients were hepatocellular carcinoma, melanoma, renal cell or head and neck cancer. The study, taken as a whole, reports: Clonal expansion was seen in CD4+ and CD8+ blood T cells by week 6 at 0.1 to 3.0 mg/kg. In CD8+ T cells, expanded clones were on average more numerous than in CD4+.

This CDR3 is 14 amino acids long. The V end lost 6 bases, the J end lost 5 bases, and 17 bases lay between the germline ends. Germline-derived CDR1 and CDR2 are LNHDA and SQIVND (reference sequence). In regard to this clone: Antigen specificity is unknown.

TCRdb keeps only in-frame clones here, not all; method: immunoSEQ multiplex PCR. This sample yields around 62,000 clones, of which roughly 84% are seen a single time; approximately 1.5% belongs to the top ten. V is TRBV19 and J is TRBJ2-7; TRBD1 might be the D (6 bases). Sequencing was performed on CD4+ or CD8+ T cells sorted from blood, taken in a trial of the OX40 agonist ivuxolimab. This clonotype was obtained from an adult with an advanced solid tumor such as melanoma, head and neck, liver or kidney cancer. CDR3 region: CASRRQGSFNEQYF. The CDR3 nucleotides are TGTGCCAGTAGGCGTCAGGGGAGTTTCAACGAGCAGTACTTC.